These 28 T cell receptor beta chains share one sample of origin, sequenced in a study of control samples from healthy donors and cancer patients. The repertoire was sequenced with immunoSEQ multiplex PCR; TCRdb's copy has only in-frame clones and lacks some. The repertoire holds about 160,000 clones, 70% to 90% seen once, with around 11% in the top ten. Sequencing input: blood. The receptors come from a man younger than 40 in good health.

The V call is TRBV18, the J call TRBJ1-1; a weak D match, TRBD1 (5 bases). CDR1 is KGHSH and CDR2 is LQKENI in the germline V gene. This CDR3 comprises 13 residues. V was cut by 6 bases and J by 10 bases, with 18 bases left in between. In nucleotides, the CDR3 is TGTGCCAGCTCGCCCGACAGATCTCAAGGAGCTTTCTTT. Translating gives CASSPDRSQGAFF.

This rearrangement joins TRBV5-4 to TRBJ1-2; D is undetermined. Trimming removed 2 bases at V and 2 bases at J, with 10 bases between. This CDR3 spans 14 amino acids. CDR1 is SGHNT and CDR2 is YYREEE in the germline V gene (reference sequence). CDR3 residues: CASSFSADNYGYTF. The CDR3 DNA sequence: TGTGCCAGCAGCTTTTCCGCAGACAACTATGGCTACACCTTC.

The gene calls are TRBV11-2 and TRBJ2-3; 12 bases align to TRBD2. From germline, CDR1 is SGHAT and CDR2 FQNNGV. V was clipped by 4 bases and J by 4 bases; unmatched bases: 3. The CDR3 length is 15 residues. CDR3 sequence reads: CASSWTSGASDTQYF. CDR3 nucleotides: TGTGCCAGCAGCTGGACTAGCGGGGCGTCAGATACGCAGTATTTT.

The CDR3 loop is CASRPFLYSNQPQHF. In DNA form, the CDR3 reads TGTGCCAGCAGGCCTTTTCTTTATAGCAATCAGCCCCAGCATTTT. This sequence joins TRBV28 and TRBJ1-5; no clear D gene. The CDR3 loop spans 15 amino acids. The V end lost 6 bases, the J end lost 0 bases, and 12 bases lay between the germline ends. CDR1 is MDHEN and CDR2 is SYDVKM in the germline V gene.

CDR3 sequence: CASSSAERGIGYTF. In DNA form, the CDR3 reads TGTGCCAGCAGTTCCGCGGAGAGAGGGATAGGCTACACCTTC. This sequence joins TRBV28 and TRBJ1-2; D is uncertain. The CDR3 runs to 14 residues. Germline values: CDR1 MDHEN, CDR2 SYDVKM. Trimming took off 4 bases at V and 8 bases at J, with 17 bases between the two ends.

The V call is TRBV6-2 or TRBV6-3, the J call TRBJ2-1; TRBD2 agrees at 7 bases. Germline lookup yields CDR1 MNHEY and CDR2 SVGEGT. The J segment lost 7 bases and the V segment lost 2 bases, leaving 8 bases of the junction unmatched. There are 15 residues in the CDR3. The CDR3 nucleotides read TGTGCCAGCAGTTACGGGGAGGGACGGTCTAATGAGCAGTTCTTC. Protein sequence: CASSYGEGRSNEQFF.

The chain couples TRBV19 to TRBJ1-5; D may be TRBD1 (5 bases). The CDR3 has 17 amino acids. V gave up 6 bases and J gave up 1 base, with 19 bases separating them. Germline-derived CDR1 and CDR2 are LNHDA and SQIVND (reference sequence). CDR3 nucleotides: TGTGCCAGTAGCACGCCATTACAGGTCGCCAGCAATCAGCCCCAGCATTTT. It encodes CASSTPLQVASNQPQHF.

The rearrangement uses TRBV3-1 (or the pseudogene TRBV3-2) and TRBJ2-3; D possibly corresponds to TRBD1 (6 bases). Germline CDR1 and CDR2: LGHDT and YNNKEL (reference sequence). The CDR3 length is 15 residues. V was clipped by 4 bases and J by 2 bases, with 13 bases between them. The CDR3 reads CASSPDRPITDTQYF. The DNA for the CDR3 is TGTGCCAGCAGCCCCGACAGGCCGATCACAGATACGCAGTATTTT.

The J gene is TRBJ2-5, the V gene TRBV6-2 or TRBV6-3; 8 bases are a match to TRBD2. Trimming removed 2 bases from V and 1 base from J; junction bases left unmatched: 6. The CDR3 loop spans 16 amino acids. CDR1 MNHEY and CDR2 SVGEGT come from the germline V gene. CDR3 nucleotides: TGTGCCAGCAGTTACGGGCTAGCGGGTCTCCAAGAGACCCAGTACTTC. Protein: CASSYGLAGLQETQYF.

The V gene is TRBV10-3, the J gene TRBJ1-2; a possible D gene is TRBD1 (5 bases). The ends were cut back, 0 bases at V and 7 bases at J, with 9 bases in the middle. The CDR3 loop spans 13 amino acids. Germline-derived CDR1 and CDR2 are ENHRY and SYGVKD. The CDR3, as DNA: TGTGCCATCAGTGAGTCCGGAGGGGCTGGCTACACCTTC. This codes for CAISESGGAGYTF.

This chain joins TRBV2 and TRBJ2-3, with a possible D match to TRBD1 (6 bases). From germline, CDR1 is SNHLY and CDR2 FYNNEI. This CDR3 contains 13 residues. V was shortened by 4 bases and J by 4 bases, with 9 bases between the two germline ends. The CDR3 region has the DNA TGTGCCAGCAGTGGTCAGGGGTCAGATACGCAGTATTTT. Translated: CASSGQGSDTQYF.

The chain has TRBV7-2 and TRBJ2-5; possibly TRBD1 for D (6 bases). Germline values: CDR1 SGHTA, CDR2 FQGNSA. The CDR3 runs 14 residues. Trimming removed 5 bases from V and 1 base from J, with 11 bases in between. CDR3 coding DNA: TGTGCCAGCAGCGCCCAGGGGTCCCAAGAGACCCAGTACTTC. Translating gives CASSAQGSQETQYF.

The sample holds one count of this clone. The chain uses TRBV4-1 and TRBJ2-5; weak D call: TRBD2 (6 bases). The CDR3 has 15 residues. Trimming shortened V by 0 bases and J by 2 bases, and 10 bases separated the two germline ends. CDR1 MGHRA and CDR2 YSYEKL come from the germline V gene. CDR3 residues: CASSQEAGGQETQYF. The CDR3 DNA sequence: TGCGCCAGCAGCCAAGAGGCTGGGGGGCAAGAGACCCAGTACTTC.

This clone came up a few times. The CDR3 spells CASSVGQGPQETQYF. The CDR3 nucleotides read TGTGCCAGCAGCGTGGGACAGGGGCCACAAGAGACCCAGTACTTC. The gene calls are TRBV9 and TRBJ2-5; 10 nucleotides agree with TRBD1. There are 15 residues in the CDR3. The V gene's germline CDR1 is SGDLS and CDR2 YYNGEE. J was trimmed by 2 bases and V by 2 bases; bases with no gene match: 3. Full variable domain (rest looked up from reference TRBV9 and TRBJ2-5): DSGVTQTPKHLITATGQRVTLRCSPRSGDLSVYWYQQSLDQGLQFLIQYYNGEERAKGNILERFSAQQFPDLHSELNLSSLELGDSALYFCASSVGQGPQETQYFGPGTRLLVL.

Only one count was recorded for this clone. The chain employs TRBV27 and TRBJ1-1, with 9 nucleotides matching TRBD1. J gave up 4 bases and V 6 bases, and 6 bases lay outside the gene matches. Germline loops: CDR1 MNHEY, CDR2 SMNVEV (reference sequence). This CDR3 has 14 residues. The chain's CDR3 is CASRGDRGFTEAFF. The CDR3 DNA sequence: TGTGCCAGCAGAGGAGACAGGGGGTTCACTGAAGCTTTCTTT.

The chain has TRBV11-3 and TRBJ2-3; 14 bases fit TRBD2. From germline, CDR1 is SGHNT and CDR2 YENEEA. The CDR3 loop spans 18 amino acids. After removal of 5 bases from V and 6 bases from J, the junction contained 13 bases not matched to a gene. The DNA of the CDR3 is TGTGCCAGCAGCCAAGGACTAGCGGGGGGCGACCCACAGGATACGCAGTATTTT. Translation gives CASSQGLAGGDPQDTQYF.

The J gene is TRBJ2-1, the V gene TRBV25-1; D might be TRBD2 (6 bases). V lost 1 base, J lost 8 bases, and 24 bases lay in between. Per germline, CDR1 MGHDK and CDR2 SYGVNS. The CDR3 runs to 18 residues. The CDR3 region is CASSEWGTGTGVGDEQFF. CDR3 bases: TGTGCCAGCAGTGAATGGGGAACCGGGACGGGGGTTGGTGATGAGCAGTTCTTC. Looking up the rest from reference TRBV25-1 and TRBJ2-1 gives the full variable domain: EADIYQTPRYLVIGTGKKITLECSQTMGHDKMYWYQQDPGMELHLIHYSYGVNSTEKGDLSSESTVSRIRTEHFPLTLESARPSHTSQYLCASSEWGTGTGVGDEQFFGPGTRLTVL.

The genes are TRBV14 and TRBJ1-2, with unresolved D. Trimming shortened V by 1 base and J by 6 bases, and 9 bases separated the two germline ends. CDR1 is SGHDN and CDR2 is FVKESK in the germline V gene. The CDR3 contains 13 residues. This CDR3 is CASSQGHINGYTF. The CDR3 coding sequence is TGTGCCAGCAGCCAAGGACACATTAATGGCTACACCTTC.

This clone has a single count. The rearrangement joins TRBV18 to TRBJ2-7, with 8 bases fitting TRBD2. The trim removed 5 bases at V and 5 bases at J, leaving 8 bases unmatched. The CDR3 runs 14 residues. CDR1 and CDR2 (germline): KGHSH, LQKENI. Written as DNA, the CDR3 is TGTGCCAGCTCAGGCAGCGGGGGCCTAAACGAGCAGTACTTC. Translating it yields CASSGSGGLNEQYF. Together with reference TRBV18 and TRBJ2-7, the CDR3 gives the full variable domain: NAGVMQNPRHLVRRRGQEARLRCSPMKGHSHVYWYRQLPEEGLKFMVYLQKENIIDESGMPKERFSAEFPKEGPSILRIQQVVRGDSAAYFCASSGSGGLNEQYFGPGTRLTVT.

V usage is TRBV9 and J usage is TRBJ2-1, with D possibly being TRBD2 (5 bases). The V end was cut by 6 bases, the J end by 3 bases, with 16 bases between. In germline, CDR1 is SGDLS, CDR2 YYNGEE. This CDR3 has 15 residues. CDR3 sequence: CASNPSSDGYNEQFF. DNA for the CDR3: TGTGCCAGCAACCCTAGCTCAGACGGCTACAATGAGCAGTTCTTC. The whole variable domain, filled in from reference TRBV9 and TRBJ2-1, reads DSGVTQTPKHLITATGQRVTLRCSPRSGDLSVYWYQQSLDQGLQFLIQYYNGEERAKGNILERFSAQQFPDLHSELNLSSLELGDSALYFCASNPSSDGYNEQFFGPGTRLTVL.

V usage is TRBV27 and J usage is TRBJ2-1; 7 nucleotides align to TRBD2. Germline V gives CDR1 MNHEY, CDR2 SMNVEV (reference sequence). The CDR3 is 14 amino acids. With 3 bases clipped from V and 4 bases from J, the junction kept 3 bases outside the gene matches. The CDR3 reads CASSLREGYNEQFF. DNA for the CDR3: TGTGCCAGCAGTTTGAGGGAGGGATACAATGAGCAGTTCTTC.

The rearrangement joins TRBV9 to TRBJ2-7; unclear D gene. The V end lost 0 bases, the J end lost 2 bases, and 12 bases lay between the germline ends. CDR1 and CDR2 (germline): SGDLS, YYNGEE. This CDR3 region has 15 residues. CDR3 loop: CASSVAGGPPYEQYF. The DNA of the CDR3 is TGTGCCAGCAGCGTAGCTGGCGGCCCTCCCTACGAGCAGTACTTC.

The chain employs TRBV14 and TRBJ2-7; no reliable D call. CDR3 size: 12 residues. Germline CDR1 reads SGHDN; CDR2 reads FVKESK. The V and J ends lost 6 bases and 2 bases respectively, with 8 bases between them. The CDR3 nucleotides are TGTGCCAGCAGTCTCTCACCCTACGAGCAGTACTTC. Translation gives CASSLSPYEQYF.

V usage is TRBV2 and J usage is TRBJ1-4; 8 bases line up with TRBD1. The CDR3 contains 12 residues. Germline assignment: CDR1 SNHLY and CDR2 FYNNEI. V shed 8 bases, J shed 8 bases, and the junction held 4 bases outside the gene matches. Written as DNA, the CDR3 is TGTGCCAGCCTCAGGGGGCGCGAAAAACTGTTTTTT. This translates into CASLRGREKLFF.

The chain couples TRBV28 to TRBJ1-5, with D unresolved. V lost 3 bases and J 0 bases, leaving 12 bases between the germline ends. The CDR3 is 16 amino acids. The V gene's germline CDR1 is MDHEN and CDR2 SYDVKM. CDR3 residues: CASSLRDLLSNQPQHF. CDR3 in DNA: TGTGCCAGCAGTTTGCGGGATCTCCTTAGCAATCAGCCCCAGCATTTT.

The chain combines TRBV7-9 with TRBJ2-3; 7 nucleotides align to TRBD1. The J segment lost 6 bases and the V segment lost 2 bases, leaving 8 bases of the junction unmatched. The CDR3 contains 15 residues. Germline assignment: CDR1 SEHNR and CDR2 FQNEAQ (reference sequence). CDR3 region: CASSLRGGQADTQYF. In DNA, the CDR3 is TGTGCCAGCAGCTTACGCGGCGGACAGGCGGATACGCAGTATTTT.

The chain has TRBV11-2 and TRBJ2-3; 7 nucleotides line up with TRBD1. Germline V CDR1 and CDR2: SGHAT, FQNNGV. V gave up 4 bases and J gave up 4 bases; unmatched junction bases: 11. The CDR3 extends over 16 amino acids. The CDR3 loop reads CASSSRRQGRPDTQYF. The CDR3 DNA reads TGTGCCAGCAGCTCCCGCCGACAGGGAAGGCCAGATACGCAGTATTTT.

The rearrangement joins TRBV3-1 (or the pseudogene TRBV3-2) to TRBJ2-2, with TRBD1 matching over 12 bases. CDR1 is LGHDT and CDR2 is YNNKEL in the germline V gene (reference sequence). The CDR3 consists of 15 residues. Unmatched junction bases numbered 4, after V lost 11 bases and J lost 0 bases. The CDR3 coding sequence is TGTGCCCCGGGACAGGGGGCCCCGAACACCGGGGAGCTGTTTTTT. Translation: CAPGQGAPNTGELFF.